This T cell receptor beta chain came from a study of blood T cell repertoires in COVID-19. This clone was recorded a few times. TCRdb's copy holds only in-frame clones and misses some; the assay was immunoSEQ multiplex PCR. Of 150,000 to 200,000 clones in the sample, approximately 85% were seen once. CDR3 size: 13 residues. V was pared by 4 bases and J by 6 bases, with 4 bases of the junction left unmatched. Germline V gene lookup returns CDR1 SGHKS and CDR2 YYEKEE (reference sequence). The chain links TRBV5-5 to TRBJ2-3, with TRBD1 matching over 8 bases. The sequencing input was peripheral blood. The receptor was isolated from a man between 40 and 49 years old with acute or convalescent COVID-19. The CDR3: CASSATGVDTQYF. CDR3 sequence (DNA): TGTGCCAGCAGCGCGACAGGGGTGGATACGCAGTATTTT.